The TCR beta chain described here comes from a study of cytotoxic CD8 clonotypes in ibrutinib-treated CLL. On the study more broadly: Partial response occurred in about 25 patients and complete response in 2; at median approximately 68 months, approximately 14 remained remitted and some 12 progressed.

General study findings and limits: Sampling schedules were unmatched across sustained-remission and progressing patients. Clonality was elevated at ibrutinib response and had returned toward baseline at progression.

On this clone itself: Antigen specificity is unknown.

Deep sequencing aimed at 1 in 200,000 to 1 in 1 million T cells' resolution. TCRdb's table, derived via immunoSEQ multiplex PCR, lists solely in-frame clones and lacks some. This table has approximately 350,000 clones, roughly 67% appearing once. The CDR3 loop spans 17 amino acids. Germline values: CDR1 SQVTM, CDR2 ANQGSEA. With 4 bases clipped from V and 6 bases from J, the junction kept 18 bases outside the gene matches. Sequenced material: PBMCs, taken after 36 months of ibrutinib treatment. The rearrangement joins TRBV29-1 to TRBJ2-1; 7 nucleotides agree with TRBD2. This receptor was identified in a human donor with chronic lymphocytic leukemia. The chain's CDR3 is CSVVGSRGRGTGNEQFF. CDR3 nucleotides: TGCAGCGTTGTGGGCTCCCGCGGGAGAGGGACTGGCAATGAGCAGTTCTTC.